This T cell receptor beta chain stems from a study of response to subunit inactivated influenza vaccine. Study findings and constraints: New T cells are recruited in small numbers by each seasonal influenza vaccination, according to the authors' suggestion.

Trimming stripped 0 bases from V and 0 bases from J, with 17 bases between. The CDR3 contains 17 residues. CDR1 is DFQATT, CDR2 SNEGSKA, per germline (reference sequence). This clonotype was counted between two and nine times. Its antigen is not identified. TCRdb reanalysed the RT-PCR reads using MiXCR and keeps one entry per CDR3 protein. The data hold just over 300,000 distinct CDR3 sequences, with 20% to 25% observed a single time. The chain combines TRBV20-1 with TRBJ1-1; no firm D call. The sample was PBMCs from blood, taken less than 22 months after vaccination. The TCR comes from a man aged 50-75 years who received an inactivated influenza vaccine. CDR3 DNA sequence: TGCAGTGCTAGAGATCACCTCGGGGTAGGGATGAACACTGAAGCTTTCTTT. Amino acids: CSARDHLGVGMNTEAFF.